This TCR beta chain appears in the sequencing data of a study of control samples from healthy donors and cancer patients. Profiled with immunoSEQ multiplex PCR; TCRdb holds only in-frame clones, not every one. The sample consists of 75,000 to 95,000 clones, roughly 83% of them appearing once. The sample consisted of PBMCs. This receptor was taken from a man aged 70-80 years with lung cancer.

The DNA of the CDR3 is TGTGCCAGCAGTGGACAGGGTACCTACGAGCAGTACTTC. Translation: CASSGQGTYEQYF. The chain links TRBV14 to TRBJ2-7, with 8 bases that match TRBD1. Germline CDR1 SGHDN, CDR2 FVKESK. The CDR3 consists of 13 residues. The V gene end was trimmed by 6 bases and the J gene end by 2 bases; junction bases not matched to a gene: 3.